This is a list of T cell receptor beta chains from one sample in a study of blood T cell repertoires in COVID-19. Repertoires were generated with immunoSEQ multiplex PCR, while TCRdb's copy carries only in-frame clones and drops some. The sample yields about 340,000 clones, around 83% seen once. Sequencing was performed on peripheral blood. These receptors came from a man between 25 and 39 years old with active or convalescent COVID-19. The CDR3 runs from the conserved cysteine through the conserved F or W. Fields, in order: CDR3 DNA, CDR3 protein, CDR3 length, clone size, J gene, V gene, D gene. The D gene is left open where the match is weak. Some rows have no size entry. The others give once, few or many, or a class for an expanded clone.

DNA: TGTGCCAGCAGCCCTACCCCCGACAGGGAGGTCGGCGAGCAGTACTTC
CDR3: CASSPTPDREVGEQYF
length: 16
size: .
J: TRBJ2-7
V: TRBV5-5
D: .

DNA: TGTGCCAGCATCCCTACCATTAGCTCCTACGAGCAGTACTTC
CDR3: CASIPTISSYEQYF
length: 14
size: .
J: TRBJ2-7
V: TRBV2
D: .

DNA: TGTGCCTGGAGTGCGGCCGCAGGAGGAGGCTACACCTTC
CDR3: CAWSAAAGGGYTF
length: 13
size: .
J: TRBJ1-2
V: TRBV30
D: .

DNA: TGTGCCACCAGTGATACTCTGGGCGAGACCCAGTACTTC
CDR3: CATSDTLGETQYF
length: 13
size: .
J: TRBJ2-5
V: TRBV24-1
D: .

DNA: TGTGCCAGCAGCCCCGCGGGGCTATACACTGAAGCTTTCTTT
CDR3: CASSPAGLYTEAFF
length: 14
size: .
J: TRBJ1-1
V: TRBV14
D: .

DNA: TGTGCCAGTAGTTTCCTAACAGGGAAACGCGAGCAGTACTTC
CDR3: CASSFLTGKREQYF
length: 14
size: .
J: TRBJ2-7
V: TRBV19
D: .

DNA: TGTGCCAGCCGCCGGTCCACCGAGCAGTACTTC
CDR3: CASRRSTEQYF
length: 11
size: .
J: TRBJ2-7
V: TRBV6-5
D: .

DNA: TGTGCCAGCAGGGATTCCGGGGGGGACGAGCAGTACTTC
CDR3: CASRDSGGDEQYF
length: 13
size: .
J: TRBJ2-7
V: TRBV28
D: TRBD2

DNA: TGTGCCAGTAGTATACAGGGCCCTAACTATGGCTACACCTTC
CDR3: CASSIQGPNYGYTF
length: 14
size: .
J: TRBJ1-2
V: TRBV19
D: .

DNA: TGCGCCAGCAGCTTATCGGGGCTAGCGGGAGGGCCCGCAGATACGCAGTATTTT
CDR3: CASSLSGLAGGPADTQYF
length: 18
size: .
J: TRBJ2-3
V: TRBV5-1
D: TRBD2

DNA: TGCGCCAGCAGTCAAGGGGGGAACACCGGGGAGCTGTTTTTT
CDR3: CASSQGGNTGELFF
length: 14
size: few
J: TRBJ2-2
V: TRBV5-1
D: .

DNA: TGCAGTGCTAGTCAGGACTCGATCTCCTACAATGAGCAGTTCTTC
CDR3: CSASQDSISYNEQFF
length: 15
size: .
J: TRBJ2-1
V: TRBV20-1
D: .

DNA: TGTGCCTGGACCCAACCGACAGGGGGCTACGAGCAGTACTTC
CDR3: CAWTQPTGGYEQYF
length: 14
size: .
J: TRBJ2-7
V: TRBV30
D: TRBD1

DNA: TGTGCCAGCAGCTCACTCAGGGGGGACAGCTACAATGAGCAGTTCTTC
CDR3: CASSSLRGDSYNEQFF
length: 16
size: .
J: TRBJ2-1
V: TRBV7-2
D: .

DNA: TGCGCCAGCAGCCAACAGGGGCGGACCTACGAGCAGTACTTC
CDR3: CASSQQGRTYEQYF
length: 14
size: few
J: TRBJ2-7
V: TRBV4-1
D: .

DNA: TGTGCCAGCAGCCAGAGACTAGCGGGGTACTACGAGCAGTACTTC
CDR3: CASSQRLAGYYEQYF
length: 15
size: .
J: TRBJ2-7
V: TRBV3-1/TRBV3-2
D: TRBD2

DNA: TGTGCCTGGAGTGTTCGTTATTCACCCCTCCACTTT
CDR3: CAWSVRYSPLHF
length: 12
size: .
J: TRBJ1-6
V: TRBV30
D: .

DNA: TGTGCCAGCAGCCAACGCGGGACTGTCTACGAGCAGTACTTC
CDR3: CASSQRGTVYEQYF
length: 14
size: .
J: TRBJ2-7
V: TRBV7-8
D: .

DNA: TGTGCCAGCAGCCTTACTAGCGCGGCGGGGGCAGATACGCAGTATTTT
CDR3: CASSLTSAAGADTQYF
length: 16
size: few
J: TRBJ2-3
V: TRBV4-2
D: TRBD2

DNA: TGTGCCAGCAGTGAAGACGGGAGGCTGTTTTTT
CDR3: CASSEDGRLFF
length: 11
size: .
J: TRBJ2-2
V: TRBV2
D: .

DNA: TGTGCCAGCAGCTCTCCCGGGGGGGGCTACGAGCAGTACTTC
CDR3: CASSSPGGGYEQYF
length: 14
size: few
J: TRBJ2-7
V: TRBV7-9
D: TRBD2

DNA: TGTGCCAGCAGCTTAGAGGATACAGGGTACCACGGCTACACCTTC
CDR3: CASSLEDTGYHGYTF
length: 15
size: .
J: TRBJ1-2
V: TRBV7-2
D: .

DNA: TGTGCCAGCCGTAGCCATGAGGTGGTGGTTTACAATGAGCAGTTCTTC
CDR3: CASRSHEVVVYNEQFF
length: 16
size: .
J: TRBJ2-1
V: TRBV28
D: .

DNA: TGTGCCAGCAGCTGGATGACAGGGAAGGGAAGTGAAGCTTTCTTT
CDR3: CASSWMTGKGSEAFF
length: 15
size: .
J: TRBJ1-1
V: TRBV5-6
D: TRBD1

DNA: TGTGCCAGCAGCTTAGCTACAGGGGACCCCACAGATACGCAGTATTTT
CDR3: CASSLATGDPTDTQYF
length: 16
size: .
J: TRBJ2-3
V: TRBV7-7
D: TRBD1

DNA: TGTGCCAGCAGTTTATTGGGGAGCTCACCCCTCCACTTT
CDR3: CASSLLGSSPLHF
length: 13
size: .
J: TRBJ1-6
V: TRBV12-3/TRBV12-4
D: .